Below, 21 T cell receptor beta chains from the same sample are listed, as sequenced in a study of CD8 T cells in ankylosing spondylitis. TCRdb itself ran the 5' RACE reads through MiXCR, one entry per CDR3 protein. The sample holds 200,000 or so distinct CDR3 sequences, 10% to 15% seen once. The sample taken for sequencing was blood, either unsorted or a sorted T cell fraction (not recorded which). These receptors all come from a female donor with ankylosing spondylitis or in good health (not recorded which).

This clonotype was seen at least ten times. The chain recombines TRBV24-1 with TRBJ1-2, with D unclear. Trimming took 4 bases from V and 2 from J, leaving 7 bases between them. The V gene's germline CDR1 is KGHDR and CDR2 SFDVKD. The CDR3 runs 13 residues. CDR3 DNA sequence: TGTGCCACCAGTGAGAGGGTAAACTATGGCTACACCTTC. Translation gives CATSERVNYGYTF.

This clonotype has at least ten counts. The chain joins TRBV6-1 to TRBJ2-7, with D possibly called TRBD1 or TRBD2 (5 bases each). The germline V gene encodes CDR1 MNHNS and CDR2 SASEGT. CDR3 size: 14 residues. V was shortened by 7 bases and J by 7 bases, with 20 bases between the two germline ends. In nucleotides, the CDR3 is TGTGCCAGCACGCCAGGGACGCGGTCGTGGGAGCAGTACTTC. Amino acid sequence: CASTPGTRSWEQYF.

This clonotype was seen repeatedly, ten times or more. V and J are TRBV12-3 or TRBV12-4 and TRBJ1-5, with 7 bases aligning to TRBD1. The trim removed 0 bases at V and 7 bases at J, leaving 3 bases unmatched. CDR3 length equals 14 residues. The CDR3 spells CASSLAGGEQPQHF. CDR3 DNA sequence: TGTGCCAGCAGTTTAGCAGGGGGCGAACAGCCCCAGCATTTT.

This clonotype was seen at least ten times. The chain joins TRBV29-1 to TRBJ2-7; 13 nucleotides align to TRBD2. V lost 4 bases and J lost 3; bases outside the gene matches: 6. CDR1 is SQVTM, CDR2 ANQGSEA, per germline. CDR3 length: 15 residues. The CDR3 bases are TGCAGCGTTGTTCGGGGACTAGCGGGAAGCTACGAGCAGTACTTC. Translation gives CSVVRGLAGSYEQYF.

This clonotype was counted many times. The chain carries TRBV9 and TRBJ2-1, with 9 bases matching TRBD2. J was trimmed by 7 bases and V by 3 bases; bases with no gene match: 14. The CDR3 length is 17 residues. The germline V gene has CDR1 SGDLS and CDR2 YYNGEE. The CDR3 sequence is CASSDPPAGLARNEQFF. CDR3 DNA sequence: TGTGCCAGCAGCGATCCCCCAGCCGGACTAGCGAGAAATGAGCAGTTCTTC.

A few counts support this clonotype. J is TRBJ2-1 and V is TRBV20-1; no clear D gene. Germline V lookup: CDR1 DFQATT, CDR2 SNEGSKA (reference sequence). This CDR3 spans 13 amino acids. Trimming cost V 4 bases and J 0 bases, with 7 bases left between them. The CDR3 spells CSANPVSYNEQFF. The CDR3 region has the DNA TGCAGTGCTAACCCTGTCTCCTACAATGAGCAGTTCTTC.

This clonotype occurred a few times. The chain links TRBV7-2 to TRBJ1-2; 10 nucleotides agree with TRBD1. The junction had 3 bases not matched to a gene; V was cut back by 1 base and J by 4 bases. Looked up from germline, CDR1 is SGHTA and CDR2 is FQGNSA. The CDR3 has 15 residues. This CDR3 reads CASSLGGQGFYGYTF. The CDR3 DNA reads as TGTGCCAGCAGCTTAGGGGGACAGGGGTTCTATGGCTACACCTTC.

This clonotype was seen at least ten times. The chain has TRBV15 and TRBJ2-3; the match to TRBD1 covers 7 bases. CDR1 and CDR2 from the germline V gene are LNHNV and YYDKDF (reference sequence). The CDR3 runs to 15 residues. V shed 1 base and J 2 bases; nucleotides not matched to a gene: 3. In DNA, the CDR3 is TGTGCCACCAGCAGAGGTGACAGGGACACAGATACGCAGTATTTT. Its protein product is CATSRGDRDTDTQYF.

This clonotype was picked up a small number of times. The gene calls are TRBV7-2 and TRBJ1-2, with a weak D call TRBD1 (6 bases). This CDR3 contains 15 residues. V dropped 0 bases and J dropped 2 bases, with 10 bases sitting between them. Germline V lookup: CDR1 SGHTA, CDR2 FQGNSA. As DNA, the CDR3 is TGTGCCAGCAGCTTAGCACAGGGAGGGAACTATGGCTACACCTTC. Its protein product is CASSLAQGGNYGYTF.

This clonotype was recorded many times. The chain recombines TRBV4-2 with TRBJ1-2; 10 bases match TRBD1. This CDR3 region has 17 residues. Germline V gives CDR1 LGHNA, CDR2 YNFKEQ. V lost 0 bases to trimming and J lost 7 bases; unmatched junction nucleotides: 11. The CDR3 DNA sequence: TGTGCCAGCAGCCAAGAAGGGACAGGGGCCGCCCCATTTGGCTACACCTTC. Its protein is CASSQEGTGAAPFGYTF.

With respect to this clonotype: This may be a read error: a much more frequent sequence differs by one nucleotide. The J gene is TRBJ2-7, the V gene TRBV7-9, with D possibly being TRBD2 (6 bases). Germline V CDR1 and CDR2: SEHNR, FQNEAQ (reference sequence). The V end was cut by 8 bases, the J end by 6 bases, with 29 bases between. The CDR3 has 17 amino acids. Here the CDR3 reads CASCDSGLWGDHSEQYF. Here the CDR3 DNA reads TGTGCCAGCTGTGATTCCGGGTTGTGGGGGGACCACTCCGAGCAGTACTTC.

This clonotype was seen at least ten times. The genes are TRBV20-1 and TRBJ2-3; the D gene could be TRBD1 or TRBD2 (5 bases each). The V end was cut by 1 base, the J end by 0 bases, with 17 bases between. The CDR3 sequence is 17 residues long. Per germline, CDR1 DFQATT and CDR2 SNEGSKA (reference sequence). The CDR3 DNA is TGCAGTGCTAGAGGGGGGAGTAGAAGCGCTAGCACAGATACGCAGTATTTT. Its translation is CSARGGSRSASTDTQYF.

This clonotype showed up many times. The V call is TRBV7-9, the J call TRBJ2-7; D perhaps matches TRBD2 (7 bases). The CDR3 is 15 amino acids. In germline, CDR1 is SEHNR, CDR2 FQNEAQ (reference sequence). With 7 bases removed from V and 0 bases from J, the gap between germline ends came to 16 bases. DNA of the CDR3: TGTGCCAGCAACCGAGGGGGGGGTAGCTCCTACGAGCAGTACTTC. Translation: CASNRGGGSSYEQYF. The full variable domain, in which reference TRBV7-9 and TRBJ2-7 provide the parts outside the CDR3, is DTGVSQNPRHKITKRGQNVTFRCDPISEHNRLYWYRQTLGQGPEFLTYFQNEAQLEKSRLLSDRFSAERPKGSFSTLEIQRTEQGDSAMYLCASNRGGGSSYEQYFGPGTRLTVT.

At least ten counts were recorded for this clonotype. This rearrangement joins TRBV20-1 to TRBJ2-1; 9 bases fit TRBD1. With 8 bases clipped from V and 5 bases from J, the junction kept 10 bases outside the gene matches. CDR1 is DFQATT and CDR2 is SNEGSKA in the germline V gene (reference sequence). CDR3 length equals 14 residues. CDR3 loop: CSPTPGQGHNEQFF. The CDR3 coding sequence is TGCAGTCCGACTCCGGGACAGGGCCACAATGAGCAGTTCTTC.

This clonotype was counted a few times. This sequence joins TRBV7-3 and TRBJ1-1, with D tentatively TRBD1 (5 bases). Trimming cost V 0 bases and J 7 bases, with 9 bases left between them. Germline CDR1 SGHTA, CDR2 FQGTGA. This CDR3 contains 13 residues. The DNA of the CDR3 is TGTGCCAGCAGCTTAACGGGGGGAAGTGAAGCTTTCTTT. It encodes CASSLTGGSEAFF.

This clonotype was counted many times. The V call is TRBV7-2, the J call TRBJ1-2; D is undetermined. V lost 3 bases to trimming and J lost 5 bases, with 4 bases between them. Germline V gives CDR1 SGHTA, CDR2 FQGNSA. CDR3 length: 11 amino acids. Here the CDR3 reads CASSFGYGYTF. The CDR3 DNA sequence: TGTGCCAGCAGCTTTGGGTATGGCTACACCTTC.

This clonotype has just a few counts. This chain links TRBV6-1 with TRBJ1-6, with TRBD1 matching 8 bases. The length of the CDR3 is 14 residues. With V trimmed by 6 bases and J by 7 bases, 5 bases remained unmatched. Germline CDR1 reads MNHNS; CDR2 reads SASEGT. The CDR3 reads CASSRTGSNSPLHF. The CDR3 DNA reads as TGTGCCAGCAGCCGGACAGGGAGCAATTCACCCCTCCACTTT.

This clonotype was detected a few times. The CDR3 region has the DNA TGTGCCAGCAGTTCGCCCCGGGTCACTGAAGCTTTCTTT. Translated, it gives CASSSPRVTEAFF. This rearrangement joins TRBV27 to TRBJ1-1; D is unresolved. V lost 4 bases to trimming and J lost 4 bases, with 10 bases between them. CDR3 length: 13 amino acids. CDR1 and CDR2 (germline): MNHEY, SMNVEV (reference sequence).

This clonotype came up many times. The chain has TRBV4-3 and TRBJ1-3; D possibly corresponds to TRBD1 (5 bases). The germline V gene has CDR1 LGHNA and CDR2 YSLEER. The CDR3 is made up of 15 amino acids. Trimming removed 3 bases at V and 0 bases at J, with 9 bases between. CDR3 DNA sequence: TGCGCCAGCAGCCACATACAGGACTCTGGAAACACCATATATTTT. It yields the protein CASSHIQDSGNTIYF.

In its sample, this clonotype was seen many times. V is TRBV5-1 and J is TRBJ2-7; D is possibly TRBD1 or TRBD2 (5 bases each). CDR3 length equals 14 residues. The V gene lost 5 bases and the J gene lost 2 bases, with 14 bases spanning the gap. CDR1 SGHRS and CDR2 YFSETQ come from the germline V gene. This chain's CDR3 is CASRPGTDTYEQYF. DNA for the CDR3: TGCGCCAGCAGGCCCGGGACGGATACCTACGAGCAGTACTTC.

The chain uses TRBV18 and TRBJ2-3; 10 bases agree with TRBD2. With 2 bases clipped from V and 2 bases from J, the junction kept 4 bases outside the gene matches. Germline V lookup: CDR1 KGHSH, CDR2 LQKENI. The CDR3 sequence is 16 residues long. CDR3: CASSPGGLAPTDTQYF. The CDR3 DNA sequence: TGTGCCAGCTCACCAGGGGGACTAGCGCCCACAGATACGCAGTATTTT.